This is a list of T cell receptor beta chains from one sample in a study of T cell repertoires in cytomegalovirus infection. Via MiXCR, TCRdb re-called the reads, giving one row per CDR3 protein. This sample has 450,000 to 600,000 distinct CDR3 sequences; approximately 10% occur once, and the top ten carry roughly a tenth. The sample was PBMCs. These receptors were taken from a human donor in good health (CMV status not recorded). Some clones in this sample may be carry-over from other donors' samples. Each CDR3 is given with its conserved first and last residue. A D gene is named only where the DNA matches it firmly. Only part of the rows carry a size: once, few, many, or a class if the clone is expanded.

abundance,j_gene,v_gene,d_gene,CDR3aa,CDR3nt
.,TRBJ1-5,TRBV3-1,.,CASSQAQGNQPQHF,TGTGCCAGCAGCCAAGCCCAGGGGAATCAGCCCCAGCATTTT
.,TRBJ1-5,TRBV6-1,.,CASRRQSNQPQHF,TGTGCCAGCAGGAGACAGAGCAATCAGCCCCAGCATTTT
.,TRBJ1-2,TRBV24-1,.,CATSDGAYGYTF,TGTGCCACCAGTGATGGGGCCTATGGCTACACCTTC
many,TRBJ1-5,TRBV19,.,CASSIGNRARNQPQHF,TGTGCCAGTAGTATTGGGAACAGGGCGCGCAATCAGCCCCAGCATTTT
many,TRBJ1-1,TRBV11-2,.,CASRTPGRLNTEAFF,TGTGCCAGCAGAACCCCGGGACGGCTGAACACTGAAGCTTTCTTT
many,TRBJ1-6,TRBV15,.,CATSRSLGGALIQSYNSPLHF,TGTGCCACCAGCAGATCCCTGGGAGGAGCCCTAATCCAATCCTATAATTCACCCCTCCACTTT
few,TRBJ2-7,TRBV20-1,.,CSARDLTRLYEQYF,TGCAGTGCTAGAGATCTGACTAGACTCTACGAGCAGTACTTC
many,TRBJ2-1,TRBV5-1,.,CASSSYGPEQFF,TGCGCCAGCAGCTCCTATGGGCCTGAGCAGTTCTTC
few,TRBJ2-2,TRBV27,.,CASSLVLETITGELFF,TGTGCCAGCAGTTTAGTTCTCGAGACCATCACCGGGGAGCTGTTTTTT
few,TRBJ1-4,TRBV25-1,.,CASSGNLGPHEKLFF,TGTGCCAGCAGCGGGAATTTGGGGCCCCATGAAAAACTGTTTTTT